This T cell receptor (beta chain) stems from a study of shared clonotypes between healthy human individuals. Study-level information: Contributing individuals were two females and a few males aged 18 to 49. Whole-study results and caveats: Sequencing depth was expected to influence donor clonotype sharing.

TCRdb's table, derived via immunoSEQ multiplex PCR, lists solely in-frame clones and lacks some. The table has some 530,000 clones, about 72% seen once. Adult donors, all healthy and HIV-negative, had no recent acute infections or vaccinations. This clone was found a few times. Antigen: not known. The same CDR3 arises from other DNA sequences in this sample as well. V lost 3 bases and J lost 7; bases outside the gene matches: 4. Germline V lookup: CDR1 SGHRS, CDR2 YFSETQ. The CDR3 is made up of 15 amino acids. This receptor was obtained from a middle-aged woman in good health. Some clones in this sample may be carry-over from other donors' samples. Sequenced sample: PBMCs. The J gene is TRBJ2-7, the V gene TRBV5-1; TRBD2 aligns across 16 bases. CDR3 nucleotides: TGCGCCAGCAGCTCCGGGACTAGCGGGAGGGGAGAGCAGTACTTC. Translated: CASSSGTSGRGEQYF.